These 7 T cell receptor beta chains originate from one sample sequenced in a study of blood T cell repertoires in COVID-19. Using immunoSEQ multiplex PCR, the repertoire was profiled, and TCRdb retains in-frame clones only, with some absent. The profile covers 470,000 or so clones, with about 85% appearing a single time and about 2.1% taken by the ten largest. The sequenced sample was PBMCs or T cells enriched from blood (not recorded which). These TCRs come from a young woman with acute COVID-19.

The genes are TRBV19 and TRBJ1-5; TRBD1 might be the D (6 bases). CDR1 and CDR2 from the germline V gene are LNHDA and SQIVND (reference sequence). V was cut by 11 bases and J by 5 bases, with 19 bases left in between. CDR3 length: 14 amino acids. This CDR3 reads CAHSMAAGDQPQHF. CDR3 DNA sequence: TGTGCCCATAGTATGGCGGCAGGGGATCAGCCCCAGCATTTT.

This chain connects TRBV5-5 to TRBJ2-7, with 12 bases matching TRBD2. The CDR3 sequence is 17 residues long. V dropped 0 bases and J dropped 3; count of bases not matched to a gene: 7. The germline gives CDR1 SGHKS, CDR2 YYEKEE (reference sequence). The CDR3 coding sequence is TGTGCCAGCAGCTTGGGTTGGCTGACTAGCGGGAGCTACGAGCAGTACTTC. Its translation: CASSLGWLTSGSYEQYF.

The gene calls are TRBV21-1 and TRBJ2-7; the listed D gene, TRBD1, was not tested against the DNA. TRBV21-1 is a documented pseudogene. This CDR3 is 12 amino acids long. The CDR3 loop reads CASSRETDAQYF. CDR3 bases: TGTGCCAGCAGCCGTGAGACAGACGCGCAGTACTTC.

This sequence joins TRBV19 and TRBJ1-2, with D hard to call. Germline lookup yields CDR1 LNHDA and CDR2 SQIVND (reference sequence). The germline V and J ends were trimmed by 7 bases and 0 bases, with 3 bases remaining between them. The CDR3 is made up of 11 amino acids. The CDR3 loop reads CASIANYGYTF. As DNA, the CDR3 is TGTGCCAGTATCGCTAACTATGGCTACACCTTC.

The chain recombines TRBV27 with TRBJ1-6, with 7 bases fitting TRBD1. The CDR3 loop spans 15 amino acids. Unmatched junction bases numbered 4, after V lost 4 bases and J lost 4 bases. From germline, CDR1 is MNHEY and CDR2 SMNVEV (reference sequence). The CDR3 is CASSWGTVYNSPLHF. For the CDR3, the DNA is TGTGCCAGCAGTTGGGGGACAGTTTATAATTCACCCCTCCACTTT.

V and J are TRBV23-1 and TRBJ1-1; TRBD1 aligns across 12 bases. TRBV23-1 is treated as an ORF (open reading frame) with a function not yet certain. Trimming removed 7 bases from V and 5 bases from J; junction bases left unmatched: 17. CDR3 length: 18 residues. CDR3 loop: CASKQKNGTGGNWTEAFF. The CDR3 DNA follows: TGCGCCAGCAAACAAAAAAACGGGACAGGGGGCAATTGGACTGAAGCTTTCTTT.

J is TRBJ2-1 and V is TRBV5-4; 10 positions agree with TRBD2. Germline assignment: CDR1 SGHNT and CDR2 YYREEE (reference sequence). V shed 6 bases and J 7 bases; nucleotides not matched to a gene: 7. The CDR3 totals 14 residues. CDR3 nucleotides: TGTGCCAGCAACAGCGGGAGGGCCCTTAATGAGCAGTTCTTC. Amino acid sequence: CASNSGRALNEQFF.